A single sample gave rise to the 16 T cell receptor beta chains below, sequenced in a study of CD8 T cells in Susac syndrome. It was with random hexamers that roughly 0.5 to 1 ug RNA was reverse transcribed. Using its own MiXCR run on the immunoSEQ multiplex PCR reads, TCRdb lists one record per CDR3 protein. The sample has 150,000 to 160,000 distinct CDR3 sequences, over 85% seen once. Sequenced input: CD8+ T cells from PBMCs. These receptors all come from a human donor with multiple sclerosis.

The chain combines TRBV7-8 with TRBJ1-5, with TRBD1 matching 11 bases. The CDR3 has 16 residues. Germline-derived CDR1 and CDR2 are SGHVS and FQNEAQ. V was clipped by 1 base and J by 4 bases; unmatched bases: 3. The CDR3 reads CASSLGGQGVNQPQHF. CDR3 nucleotides: TGTGCCAGCAGCTTAGGGGGACAGGGGGTTAATCAGCCCCAGCATTTT.

This clonotype came up a few times. V and J are TRBV13 and TRBJ1-5; unclear D gene. V shed 1 base and J shed 6 bases, with 7 bases lying between them. CDR1 and CDR2 (germline): PRHDT, FYEKMQ (reference sequence). The CDR3 runs 13 residues. CDR3 amino acids: CASSLDRGQPQHF. CDR3 nucleotide sequence: TGTGCCAGCAGCTTAGATCGCGGTCAGCCCCAGCATTTT.

The genes are TRBV20-1 and TRBJ2-5, with D possibly matching TRBD1 (5 bases). Germline CDR1 DFQATT, CDR2 SNEGSKA (reference sequence). Trimming shortened V by 0 bases and J by 6 bases, and 17 bases separated the two germline ends. The CDR3 runs 15 residues. The CDR3: CSARDGLGQGKTQYF. In nucleotides, the CDR3 is TGCAGTGCTAGAGACGGATTAGGCCAGGGAAAGACCCAGTACTTC.

The genes are TRBV2 and TRBJ2-7; D possibly corresponds to TRBD2 (5 bases). Germline V gene sequence: CDR1 SNHLY, CDR2 FYNNEI. The CDR3 covers 14 residues. Trimming pared 6 bases from V and 3 bases from J, leaving 15 bases between. The CDR3 spells CASRLMDWDYEQYF. The CDR3 DNA is TGTGCCAGCAGGTTGATGGACTGGGACTACGAGCAGTACTTC.

This clonotype was recorded a few times. This chain uses TRBV9 with TRBJ2-7; D is perhaps TRBD1 or TRBD2 (5 bases each). The CDR3 runs 11 residues. V gave up 3 bases and J gave up 5 bases, with 6 bases separating them. Germline CDR1 SGDLS, CDR2 YYNGEE. The CDR3 loop is CASSGGNEQYF. CDR3 nucleotides: TGTGCCAGCAGCGGGGGGAACGAGCAGTACTTC.

The chain links TRBV27 to TRBJ2-5; D possibly corresponds to TRBD2 (5 bases). Germline V lookup: CDR1 MNHEY, CDR2 SMNVEV (reference sequence). This CDR3 spans 12 amino acids. V dropped 5 bases and J dropped 5 bases, with 9 bases sitting between them. The CDR3 sequence: CASSPPGETQYF. CDR3 nucleotide sequence: TGTGCCAGCAGTCCTCCGGGGGAGACCCAGTACTTC.

Written as DNA, the CDR3 is TGTGCCTGGAACGGGGGGCCAAACTCCTACGAGCAGTACTTC. Translation gives CAWNGGPNSYEQYF. This chain uses TRBV30 with TRBJ2-7; D may be TRBD2 (7 bases). Trimming left V 4 bases short and J 0 bases short, with 13 bases between. Germline values: CDR1 GTSNPN, CDR2 SVGIG (reference sequence). The CDR3 runs 14 residues.

The chain recombines TRBV4-3 with TRBJ1-2; 7 nucleotides line up with TRBD1. The CDR3 extends over 15 amino acids. Germline lookup yields CDR1 LGHNA and CDR2 YSLEER. The ends lost 6 bases at V and 6 bases at J; junction bases unmatched: 13. This CDR3 reads CASSSVWGQTDGYTF. CDR3 nucleotide sequence: TGCGCCAGCAGTTCCGTTTGGGGACAGACTGATGGCTACACCTTC.

This chain connects TRBV27 to TRBJ1-6, with 7 positions matching TRBD1. With V trimmed by 3 bases and J by 7 bases, 6 bases remained unmatched. CDR3 length: 15 residues. CDR1 MNHEY and CDR2 SMNVEV come from the germline V gene (reference sequence). CDR3 in amino acids: CASSLRTGQNSPLHF. CDR3 coding DNA: TGTGCCAGCAGTTTGAGGACAGGCCAAAATTCACCCCTCCACTTT.

V and J are TRBV3-1 and TRBJ2-5, with D unclear. Germline CDR1 and CDR2: LGHDT and YNNKEL (reference sequence). The CDR3 spans 13 residues. V lost 0 bases and J lost 4, with 6 bases in between. The CDR3 DNA sequence: TGTGCCAGCAGCCAAGAGAACACAGAGACCCAGTACTTC. This gives the protein CASSQENTETQYF.

V and J are TRBV29-1 and TRBJ1-2; possible D gene TRBD1, 5 bases. Germline V gives CDR1 SQVTM, CDR2 ANQGSEA. The CDR3 has 12 residues. V was pared by 1 base and J by 3 bases, with 6 bases between. CDR3 coding DNA: TGCAGCGTTGAAGCCAGGGACTATGGCTACACCTTC. This sequence encodes CSVEARDYGYTF.

This rearrangement joins TRBV29-1 to TRBJ1-2, with D unclear. CDR3 length: 14 amino acids. Trimming removed 5 bases from V and 3 bases from J, with 16 bases in between. Germline assignment: CDR1 SQVTM and CDR2 ANQGSEA. In nucleotides, the CDR3 is TGCAGCGTTTGGTCCCTAGAGCTTGACTATGGCTACACCTTC. Amino acids: CSVWSLELDYGYTF.

The genes are TRBV2 and TRBJ1-2; 7 nucleotides agree with TRBD1. The V gene's germline CDR1 is SNHLY and CDR2 FYNNEI. The CDR3 sequence is 10 residues long. Trimming removed 6 bases from V and 12 bases from J; junction bases left unmatched: 4. The CDR3 loop reads CASRGQDNTF. CDR3 in DNA: TGTGCCAGCAGAGGACAGGACAACACCTTC.

This chain uses TRBV3-1 with TRBJ1-1, with TRBD1 matching over 8 bases. Trimming removed 4 bases from V and 5 bases from J; junction bases left unmatched: 21. This CDR3 comprises 19 residues. Per the germline V gene, CDR1 is LGHDT and CDR2 is YNNKEL (reference sequence). CDR3 nucleotides: TGTGCCAGCAGCCCCGCTTCATACGACAGGGGAATTGAGTTGACTGAAGCTTTCTTT. It specifies CASSPASYDRGIELTEAFF. Full variable domain (missing parts from reference TRBV3-1 and TRBJ1-1): DTAVSQTPKYLVTQMGNDKSIKCEQNLGHDTMYWYKQDSKKFLKIMFSYNNKELIINETVPNRFSPKSPDKAHLNLHINSLELGDSAVYFCASSPASYDRGIELTEAFFGQGTRLTVV.

This clonotype has just a few counts. The chain joins TRBV6-4 to TRBJ2-1; D may match TRBD1 or TRBD2 (5 bases each). The germline V gene encodes CDR1 MRHNA and CDR2 SNTAGT. Trimming took 5 bases from V and 0 from J, leaving 11 bases between them. The CDR3 has 15 amino acids. CDR3 bases: TGTGCCAGCAGTTTGAGGGGCAGCTCCTACAATGAGCAGTTCTTC. It encodes CASSLRGSSYNEQFF.

V is TRBV20-1 and J is TRBJ1-2, with D possibly being TRBD1 (6 bases). The CDR3 is made up of 15 amino acids. Germline lookup yields CDR1 DFQATT and CDR2 SNEGSKA (reference sequence). V lost 5 bases to trimming and J lost 0 bases, with 16 bases between them. CDR3 amino acids: CSAPGAEQANYGYTF. The CDR3 coding sequence is TGCAGTGCTCCAGGGGCGGAACAAGCTAACTATGGCTACACCTTC.